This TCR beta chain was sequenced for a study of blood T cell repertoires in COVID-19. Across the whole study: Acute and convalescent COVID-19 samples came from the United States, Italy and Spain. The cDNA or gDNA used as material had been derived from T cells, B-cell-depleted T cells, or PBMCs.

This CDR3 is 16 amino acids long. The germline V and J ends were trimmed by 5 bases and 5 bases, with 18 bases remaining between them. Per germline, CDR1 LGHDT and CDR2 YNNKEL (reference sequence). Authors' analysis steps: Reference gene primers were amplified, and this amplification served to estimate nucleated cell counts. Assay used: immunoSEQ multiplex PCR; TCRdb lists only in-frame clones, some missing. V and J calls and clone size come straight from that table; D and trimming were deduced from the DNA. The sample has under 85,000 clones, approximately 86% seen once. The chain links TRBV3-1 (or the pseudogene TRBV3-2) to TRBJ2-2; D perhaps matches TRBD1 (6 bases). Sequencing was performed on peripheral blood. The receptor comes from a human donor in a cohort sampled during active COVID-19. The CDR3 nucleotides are TGTGCCAGCAGCTACTTGGGCCCTCAGGGGACCGGGGAGCTGTTTTTT. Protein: CASSYLGPQGTGELFF.